This TCR beta chain was recorded in a study of control samples from healthy donors and cancer patients. The germline gives CDR1 SNHLY, CDR2 FYNNEI. V was trimmed by 5 bases and J by 5 bases, leaving 9 bases between them. This CDR3 spans 12 amino acids. This table comes from immunoSEQ multiplex PCR, and its TCRdb copy is limited to in-frame clones, with some not included. Here the sample spans 95,000 to 120,000 clones, 70% to 85% being singletons. Sequencing used blood. This TCR derives from a man between 18 and 35 years old in good health. The chain uses TRBV2 and TRBJ1-2; no firm D call. The CDR3 region is CASSYTAYGYTF. CDR3 sequence (DNA): TGTGCCAGCAGTTATACAGCGTATGGCTACACCTTC.